Shown below are 28 T cell receptor beta chains from a single sample sequenced in a study of T cell changes during pregnancy in multiple sclerosis. TCRdb's copy holds only in-frame clones and misses some; the assay was immunoSEQ multiplex PCR. Seen here are more than 55,000 clones, roughly 88% observed once, and the top ten hold 1.3%. The specimen was peripheral blood, collected in the second trimester of pregnancy. Source of these receptors: a female donor with multiple sclerosis, enrolled in a pregnancy study.

This chain joins TRBV6-5 and TRBJ2-2; the match to TRBD1 covers 7 bases. The CDR3 contains 15 residues. V shed 7 bases, J shed 3 bases, and the junction held 8 bases outside the gene matches. Per the germline V gene, CDR1 is MNHEY and CDR2 is SVGAGI. CDR3 loop: CASTPRGGDTGELFF. CDR3 bases: TGTGCCAGCACCCCTCGAGGGGGCGACACCGGGGAGCTGTTTTTT.

The rearrangement links TRBV19 to TRBJ2-1; maybe TRBD1 (5 bases). This CDR3 is built from 15 residues. Germline assignment: CDR1 LNHDA and CDR2 SQIVND (reference sequence). With 3 bases removed from V and 5 bases from J, the gap between germline ends came to 14 bases. CDR3 DNA: TGTGCCAGTAGTATTCATAGGACAATTAACAATGAGCAGTTCTTC. Protein sequence: CASSIHRTINNEQFF.

The genes are TRBV5-1 and TRBJ2-2, with 10 bases lining up with TRBD1. Germline loops: CDR1 SGHRS, CDR2 YFSETQ. The CDR3 consists of 15 residues. V was clipped by 4 bases and J by 7 bases; unmatched bases: 7. The CDR3 spells CASSGDRGPGGELFF. The CDR3 region has the DNA TGCGCCAGCAGCGGCGACAGGGGGCCGGGCGGGGAGCTGTTTTTT.

The V and J genes are TRBV7-3 and TRBJ2-2; the D gene is possibly TRBD2 (5 bases). The germline V gene has CDR1 SGHTA and CDR2 FQGTGA. The CDR3 loop spans 13 amino acids. Trimming stripped 4 bases from V and 6 bases from J, with 9 bases between. The CDR3 protein is CASSSTRAGELFF. The CDR3 coding sequence is TGTGCCAGCAGCTCTACTAGGGCCGGGGAGCTGTTTTTT.

This clone was found once. This sequence joins TRBV7-9 and TRBJ1-2; a possible D gene is TRBD1 (6 bases). This CDR3 is built from 16 residues. CDR1 and CDR2 from the germline V gene are SEHNR and FQNEAQ (reference sequence). V was trimmed by 1 base and J by 6 bases, leaving 18 bases between them. The CDR3, as DNA: TGTGCCAGCAGCTTAGGGGTCAACAGGGAGAACGATGGCTACACCTTC. Its translation: CASSLGVNRENDGYTF.

This clone was seen a handful of times. V usage is TRBV5-4 and J usage is TRBJ1-6, with D unresolved. Germline V gene lookup returns CDR1 SGHNT and CDR2 YYREEE (reference sequence). V shed 3 bases and J shed 9 bases, with 13 bases lying between them. CDR3 size: 14 residues. For the CDR3, the DNA is TGTGCCAGCAGCTCCAGCGTTTTGGGTTCACCCCTCCACTTT. This gives the protein CASSSSVLGSPLHF.

The V and J genes are TRBV11-2 and TRBJ2-1; weak D call: TRBD1 (6 bases). Trimming removed 5 bases at V and 7 bases at J, with 18 bases between. The V gene's germline CDR1 is SGHAT and CDR2 FQNNGV. The CDR3 covers 15 residues. The CDR3 sequence: CASSLLDSSLNEQFF. CDR3 in DNA: TGTGCCAGCAGCCTACTGGACAGTTCCCTAAATGAGCAGTTCTTC.

DNA for the CDR3: TGTGCCAGCAGCTTCCCGGGACTAGCCAAAAACATTCAGTACTTC. Protein: CASSFPGLAKNIQYF. The chain combines TRBV7-2 with TRBJ2-4; the D gene is possibly TRBD2 (6 bases). CDR3 size: 15 residues. The V gene's germline CDR1 is SGHTA and CDR2 FQGNSA. Trimming shortened V by 3 bases and J by 0 bases, and 9 bases separated the two germline ends.

The rearrangement joins TRBV5-1 to TRBJ2-3, with TRBD1 matching over 7 bases. The CDR3 covers 14 residues. Germline V gives CDR1 SGHRS, CDR2 YFSETQ. The trim removed 4 bases at V and 3 bases at J, leaving 5 bases unmatched. CDR3 sequence reads: CASSPGGWTDTQYF. The CDR3 DNA follows: TGCGCCAGCAGCCCAGGGGGATGGACAGATACGCAGTATTTT.

This chain joins TRBV9 and TRBJ2-1; D is ambiguous. Deletions cut 0 bases from V and 2 bases from J, with 6 bases between. This CDR3 has 14 amino acids. The germline V gene encodes CDR1 SGDLS and CDR2 YYNGEE. The CDR3 sequence is CASSVDSPYNEQFF. In DNA, the CDR3 is TGTGCCAGCAGCGTAGACTCCCCCTACAATGAGCAGTTCTTC. The full variable domain, its missing parts supplied by reference TRBV9 and TRBJ2-1, is DSGVTQTPKHLITATGQRVTLRCSPRSGDLSVYWYQQSLDQGLQFLIQYYNGEERAKGNILERFSAQQFPDLHSELNLSSLELGDSALYFCASSVDSPYNEQFFGPGTRLTVL.

The gene calls are TRBV6-6 and TRBJ2-7, with D possibly TRBD2 on 6 matching bases. This CDR3 has 13 amino acids. Germline CDR1 reads MNHNY; CDR2 reads SVGAGI (reference sequence). The germline V and J ends were trimmed by 5 bases and 7 bases, with 15 bases remaining between them. Written as DNA, the CDR3 is TGTGCCAGCAGTCCCACCGACGGGGGAGAGCAGTACTTC. It yields the protein CASSPTDGGEQYF.

This clone was counted once. V gene TRBV9 combines with J gene TRBJ2-3, with TRBD2 matching 11 bases. Germline-derived CDR1 and CDR2 are SGDLS and YYNGEE. Germline trimming cut 3 bases from V and 4 bases from J; bases unmatched to any gene: 10. This CDR3 has 17 residues. In DNA form, the CDR3 reads TGTGCCAGCAGCGAAACACTAGCGGGGGAGATGGCAGATACGCAGTATTTT. Translated, it gives CASSETLAGEMADTQYF.

J is TRBJ2-3 and V is TRBV10-1, with 10 bases aligning to TRBD2. Germline lookup yields CDR1 WNHNN and CDR2 SYGVQD (reference sequence). This CDR3 has 15 amino acids. Losses at the gene ends were 5 bases for V and 1 base for J; bases not matched to a gene: 3. CDR3: CASSLGLAGTDTQYF. For the CDR3, the DNA is TGCGCCAGCAGTTTAGGACTAGCGGGCACAGATACGCAGTATTTT.

The chain carries TRBV6-1 and TRBJ1-6, with 10 positions matching TRBD1. The trim removed 8 bases at V and 6 bases at J, leaving 4 bases unmatched. Germline CDR1 reads MNHNS; CDR2 reads SASEGT. CDR3 size: 14 residues. CDR3 protein: CASGRDRGNSPLHF. In DNA, the CDR3 is TGTGCCAGCGGCCGGGACAGGGGTAATTCACCCCTCCACTTT.

The chain is built from TRBV4-2 and TRBJ2-7, with D uncertain. From germline, CDR1 is LGHNA and CDR2 YNFKEQ. The V end was cut by 0 bases, the J end by 0 bases, with 15 bases between. The CDR3 covers 17 residues. The CDR3 coding sequence is TGTGCCAGCAGCCAAGATCCCCCCTACGGGTCCTCCTACGAGCAGTACTTC. Residues: CASSQDPPYGSSYEQYF.

This clone was detected only a few times. The chain has TRBV10-3 and TRBJ2-3, with 7 bases aligning to TRBD1. This CDR3 is 15 amino acids long. Germline CDR1 ENHRY, CDR2 SYGVKD. V lost 4 bases to trimming and J lost 0 bases; unmatched junction nucleotides: 4. CDR3 nucleotide sequence: TGTGCCATCAGTGCCCAGGGGGTAAGCACAGATACGCAGTATTTT. Its protein product is CAISAQGVSTDTQYF.

The chain couples TRBV9 to TRBJ2-3; 7 nucleotides agree with TRBD2. The CDR3 runs to 17 residues. Germline loops: CDR1 SGDLS, CDR2 YYNGEE. V shed 0 bases and J 0 bases; nucleotides not matched to a gene: 7. Here the CDR3 DNA reads TGTGCCAGCAGCGTAGTTGAGCGGGGCTCTAGCACAGATACGCAGTATTTT. Translation gives CASSVVERGSSTDTQYF.

This chain uses TRBV28 with TRBJ1-1; D gene uncertain. Germline CDR1 is MDHEN and CDR2 is SYDVKM. This CDR3 is 15 amino acids long. The V and J ends lost 3 bases and 6 bases respectively, with 17 bases between them. The CDR3 DNA follows: TGTGCCAGCAGTTTTCGGGCGGCGGGCGGGGCTGAAGCTTTCTTT. It is translated as CASSFRAAGGAEAFF.

This clone was seen a single time. The chain links TRBV11-3 to TRBJ2-2, with 7 bases lining up with TRBD1. The CDR3 runs to 16 residues. Germline CDR1 and CDR2: SGHNT and YENEEA. Germline trimming cut 2 bases from V and 6 bases from J; bases unmatched to any gene: 9. Written as DNA, the CDR3 is TGTGCCAGCAGCTTAAGGAGACAGGGTATATCCGGGGAGCTGTTTTTT. Translation: CASSLRRQGISGELFF.

The chain recombines TRBV2 with TRBJ1-4; D possibly corresponds to TRBD1 (5 bases). CDR3 length: 15 amino acids. The germline V and J ends were trimmed by 8 bases and 1 base, with 14 bases remaining between them. The germline gives CDR1 SNHLY, CDR2 FYNNEI. The CDR3 here is CASARTKLTNEKLFF. The CDR3 DNA sequence: TGTGCCAGCGCGAGGACAAAGCTAACTAATGAAAAACTGTTTTTT. The whole variable domain, filled in from reference TRBV2 and TRBJ1-4, reads EPEVTQTPSHQVTQMGQEVILRCVPISNHLYFYWYRQILGQKVEFLVSFYNNEISEKSEIFDDQFSVERPDGSNFTLKIRSTKLEDSAMYFCASARTKLTNEKLFFGSGTQLSVL.

This chain connects TRBV11-3 to TRBJ1-1; D unresolved. The CDR3 is 14 residues long. CDR1 and CDR2 (germline): SGHNT, YENEEA. Trimming removed 0 bases from V and 3 bases from J, with 8 bases in between. DNA of the CDR3: TGTGCCAGCAGCTTAGATAGCGCAGACACTGAAGCTTTCTTT. It yields the protein CASSLDSADTEAFF.

The rearrangement joins TRBV25-1 to TRBJ1-6, with 7 bases aligning to TRBD1. V was pared by 4 bases and J by 4 bases, with 7 bases of the junction left unmatched. Germline V gene data show CDR1 as MGHDK and CDR2 as SYGVNS. This CDR3 spans 16 amino acids. The CDR3 DNA follows: TGTGCCAGCAGTGTGGAGGGGGCAATGTATAATTCACCCCTCCACTTT. Amino acid sequence: CASSVEGAMYNSPLHF. The full variable domain, completed using reference TRBV25-1 and TRBJ1-6, is EADIYQTPRYLVIGTGKKITLECSQTMGHDKMYWYQQDPGMELHLIHYSYGVNSTEKGDLSSESTVSRIRTEHFPLTLESARPSHTSQYLCASSVEGAMYNSPLHFGNGTRLTVT.

This chain links TRBV5-8 with TRBJ1-6; D is unclear. There are 14 residues in the CDR3. Germline values: CDR1 SGHTS, CDR2 YDEGEE. V was clipped by 0 bases and J by 10 bases, with 11 bases between them. DNA for the CDR3: TGTGCCAGCAGCTTGGAACCTGGCGGATCACCCCTCCACTTT. Protein: CASSLEPGGSPLHF.

This chain uses TRBV7-2 with TRBJ1-1; TRBD1 matches at 8 bases. Germline V gives CDR1 SGHTA, CDR2 FQGNSA. Trimming took 2 bases from V and 0 from J; bases not matched to a gene: 5. CDR3 length: 16 amino acids. In nucleotides, the CDR3 is TGTGCCAGCAGCTTAACCGGACAGGGAATGAACACTGAAGCTTTCTTT. Amino acids: CASSLTGQGMNTEAFF.

The chain employs TRBV6-6 and TRBJ1-4, with D possibly TRBD1 on 6 matching bases. CDR1 is MNHNY, CDR2 SVGAGI, per germline (reference sequence). Trimming took 6 bases from V and 10 from J, leaving 9 bases between them. CDR3 length equals 11 residues. CDR3 region: CASRQQGKLFF. The DNA of the CDR3 is TGTGCCAGCAGGCAACAGGGAAAACTGTTTTTT.

V gene TRBV7-3 combines with J gene TRBJ1-2, with 7 bases matching TRBD1. This CDR3 spans 15 amino acids. Per germline, CDR1 SGHTA and CDR2 FQGTGA. V trimming: 6 bases; J trimming: 2 bases; junction bases outside the gene matches: 9. The CDR3 loop reads CASSRTGTENYGYTF. The CDR3 coding sequence is TGTGCCAGCAGTCGCACCGGGACAGAGAACTATGGCTACACCTTC.

The rearrangement uses TRBV5-1 and TRBJ2-3; 9 bases are a match to TRBD2. The CDR3 totals 16 residues. J gave up 14 bases and V 0 bases, and 16 bases lay outside the gene matches. Germline V gene lookup returns CDR1 SGHRS and CDR2 YFSETQ. CDR3 DNA sequence: TGCGCCAGCAGCTTGGGGGTAGCGGGGGCCTCCTATCGCGGGTATTTT. This sequence encodes CASSLGVAGASYRGYF.

The sample holds one count of this clone. At one end the junction does not follow the germline gene, possibly because of a read error. The chain combines TRBV7-7 with TRBJ1-1; D unclear. The CDR3 loop spans 13 amino acids. CDR1 SSHAT and CDR2 FNYEAQ come from the germline V gene (reference sequence). CDR3 in amino acids: CASSLTGNTEAFF. The CDR3 nucleotides are TGTGCTAGCAGCTTAACGGGGAACACTGAAGCTTTCTTT.